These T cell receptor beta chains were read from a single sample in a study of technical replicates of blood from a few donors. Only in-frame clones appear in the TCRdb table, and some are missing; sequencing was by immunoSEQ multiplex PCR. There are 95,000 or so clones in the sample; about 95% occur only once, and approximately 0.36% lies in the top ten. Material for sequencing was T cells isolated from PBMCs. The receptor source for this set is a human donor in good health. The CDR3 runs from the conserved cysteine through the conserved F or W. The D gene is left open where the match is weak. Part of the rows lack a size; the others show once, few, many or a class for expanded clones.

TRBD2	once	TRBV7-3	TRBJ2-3	CASSLITPAGVPDTQYF	TGTGCCAGCAGCTTAATCACCCCAGCGGGGGTCCCTGATACGCAGTATTTT
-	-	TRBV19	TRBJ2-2	CASTPDRIQNNTGELFF	TGTGCCAGTACTCCGGACAGAATCCAAAATAACACCGGGGAGCTGTTTTTT
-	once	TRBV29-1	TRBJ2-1	CSVLASENSYNEQFF	TGCAGCGTTCTGGCTAGCGAGAACTCCTACAATGAGCAGTTCTTC
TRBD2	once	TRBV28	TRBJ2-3	CASSYAGLASTDTQYF	TGTGCCAGCAGCTATGCGGGACTAGCTAGCACAGATACGCAGTATTTT
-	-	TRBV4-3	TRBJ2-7	CASSQDTGSSGGREQYF	TGCGCCAGCAGCCAAGATACGGGGTCCAGCGGAGGTAGGGAGCAGTACTTC
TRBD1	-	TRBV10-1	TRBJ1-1	CASSGETGVNTEAFF	TGCGCCAGCAGTGGGGAGACAGGGGTGAACACTGAAGCTTTCTTT
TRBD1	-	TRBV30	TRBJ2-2	CAGQVLTGELFF	TGTGCCGGACAGGTTCTGACCGGGGAGCTGTTTTTT
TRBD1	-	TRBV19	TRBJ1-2	CASKSQGDYGYTF	TGTGCCAGTAAATCACAGGGGGACTATGGCTACACCTTC
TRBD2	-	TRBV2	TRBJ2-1	CASIVAGVLFF	TGTGCCAGCATCGTAGCGGGAGTGCTGTTCTTC
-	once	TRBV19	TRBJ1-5	CASSISNGGIHQPQHF	TGTGCCAGTAGTATATCAAATGGAGGGATTCATCAGCCCCAGCATTTT
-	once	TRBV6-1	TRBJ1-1	CASSSQAYTEAFF	TGTGCCAGCAGCTCTCAAGCATACACTGAAGCTTTCTTT
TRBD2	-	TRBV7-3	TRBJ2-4	CASSKAGGSKNIQYF	TGTGCCAGCAGCAAAGCGGGGGGATCCAAAAACATTCAGTACTTC
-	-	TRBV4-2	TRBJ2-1	CASSQDLGVSFYNEQFF	TGTGCCAGCAGCCAAGATCTAGGCGTTTCCTTCTACAATGAGCAGTTCTTC
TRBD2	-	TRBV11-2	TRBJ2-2	CASSIREGWTGELFF	TGTGCCAGCAGCATCCGGGAGGGATGGACCGGGGAGCTGTTTTTT
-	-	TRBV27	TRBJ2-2	CAGKQGRDGELFF	TGTGCCGGAAAACAGGGAAGGGACGGGGAGCTGTTTTTT
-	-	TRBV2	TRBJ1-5	CASSAGKVNQPQHF	TGTGCCAGCAGTGCCGGGAAGGTCAATCAGCCCCAGCATTTT
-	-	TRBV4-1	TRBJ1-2	CASGATVIYGYTF	TGCGCCAGCGGGGCGACAGTAATCTATGGCTACACCTTC
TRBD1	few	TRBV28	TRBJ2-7	CASTQADRVAYEQYF	TGTGCCAGCACTCAGGCGGACAGGGTGGCCTACGAGCAGTACTTC
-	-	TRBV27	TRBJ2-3	CASTSRTDGADTQYF	TGTGCCAGCACCTCACGGACTGACGGGGCAGATACGCAGTATTTT
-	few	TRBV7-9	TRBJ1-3	CASSGRSSGNTIYF	TGTGCCAGCAGCGGCCGCAGCTCTGGAAACACCATATATTTT
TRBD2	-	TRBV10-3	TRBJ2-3	CAISEVAGGANTDTQYF	TGTGCCATCAGTGAGGTCGCGGGGGGGGCGAACACAGATACGCAGTATTTT
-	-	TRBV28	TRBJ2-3	CASHEEGLEGSTDTQYF	TGTGCCAGCCATGAGGAAGGCTTGGAGGGTAGCACAGATACGCAGTATTTT
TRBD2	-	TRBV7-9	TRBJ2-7	CASSWTSGRANEQYF	TGTGCCAGCAGCTGGACTAGCGGGAGGGCGAACGAGCAGTACTTC
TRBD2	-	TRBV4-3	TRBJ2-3	CASSRLAGEGDTQYF	TGCGCCAGCAGCCGACTAGCGGGAGAGGGAGATACGCAGTATTTT
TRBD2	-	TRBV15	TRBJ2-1	CATSRARTSGPIKYNEQFF	TGTGCCACCAGCAGAGCCAGGACTAGCGGGCCCATCAAGTACAATGAGCAGTTCTTC
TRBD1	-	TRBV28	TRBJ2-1	CASVGAGGTGLYNEQFF	TGTGCCAGCGTAGGGGCCGGCGGGACAGGGTTATACAATGAGCAGTTCTTC
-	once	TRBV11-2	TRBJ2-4	CASSHRVQYF	TGTGCCAGCAGCCACAGGGTGCAGTACTTC
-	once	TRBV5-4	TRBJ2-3	CASSLTRQTTDTQYF	TGTGCCAGCAGCTTGACGAGACAGACCACAGATACGCAGTATTTT
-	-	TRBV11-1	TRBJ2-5	CASSLEGTSVYF	TGTGCCAGCAGCTTAGAAGGCACCAGCGTGTACTTC
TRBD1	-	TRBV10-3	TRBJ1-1	CAISGRDRIYKAEAFF	TGTGCCATCAGTGGCCGGGACAGGATCTATAAGGCTGAAGCTTTCTTT
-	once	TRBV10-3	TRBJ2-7	CAISEAYRISYHEQYF	TGTGCCATCAGTGAGGCTTACCGAATTTCCTACCACGAGCAGTACTTC
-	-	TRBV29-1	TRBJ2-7	CSVGLSYEQYF	TGCAGCGTTGGACTTTCCTACGAGCAGTACTTC
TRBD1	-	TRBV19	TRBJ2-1	CATTPGQAYNEQFF	TGTGCCACTACACCGGGACAGGCCTACAATGAGCAGTTCTTC
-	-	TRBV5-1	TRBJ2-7	CASSLGHRVRDEQYF	TGCGCCAGCAGCTTGGGCCACAGGGTAAGAGACGAGCAGTACTTC
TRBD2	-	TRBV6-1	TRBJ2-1	CASSLAGGVNEQFF	TGTGCCAGCAGTTTAGCGGGAGGGGTGAATGAGCAGTTCTTC
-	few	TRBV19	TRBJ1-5	CASTTENQPQHF	TGTGCCAGTACCACGGAGAATCAGCCCCAGCATTTT
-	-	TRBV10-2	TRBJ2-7	CASSPLAGTYEQYF	TGCGCCAGCAGCCCCCTGGCAGGAACCTACGAGCAGTACTTC
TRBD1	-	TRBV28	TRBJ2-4	CASSSRQGKNIQYF	TGTGCCAGCAGTTCTCGACAGGGAAAAAACATTCAGTACTTC
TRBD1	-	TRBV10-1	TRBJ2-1	CASSPGQGPEQFF	TGCGCCAGCAGCCCTGGACAGGGCCCTGAGCAGTTCTTC